The source of this T cell receptor beta chain is a study of blood T cell repertoires in COVID-19. The CDR3 totals 14 residues. Germline lookup yields CDR1 MGHDK and CDR2 SYGVNS. The germline V and J ends were trimmed by 1 base and 2 bases, with 8 bases remaining between them. This clone was observed a handful of times. Using immunoSEQ multiplex PCR, the repertoire was profiled, and TCRdb retains in-frame clones only, with some absent. Counted here are around 230,000 clones, about nine tenths occurring once; the ten biggest clones make up about 4%. This clonotype was sampled from a woman between 40 and 50 years old with acute COVID-19. This chain connects TRBV25-1 to TRBJ1-2; D not resolved. The material sequenced was PBMCs or T cells enriched from blood (not recorded which). CDR3 amino acids: CASSESTENYGYTF. Here the CDR3 DNA reads TGTGCCAGCAGTGAATCTACGGAGAACTATGGCTACACCTTC.